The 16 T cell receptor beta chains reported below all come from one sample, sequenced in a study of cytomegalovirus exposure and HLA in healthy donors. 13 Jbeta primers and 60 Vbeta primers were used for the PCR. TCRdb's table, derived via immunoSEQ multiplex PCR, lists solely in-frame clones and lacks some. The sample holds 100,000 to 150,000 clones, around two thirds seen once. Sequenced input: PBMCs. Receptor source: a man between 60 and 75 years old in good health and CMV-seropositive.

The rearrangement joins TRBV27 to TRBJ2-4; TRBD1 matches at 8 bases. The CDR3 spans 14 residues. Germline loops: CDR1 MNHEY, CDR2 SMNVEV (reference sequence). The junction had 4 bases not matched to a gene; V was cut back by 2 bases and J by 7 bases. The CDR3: CASSLNTGGNIQYF. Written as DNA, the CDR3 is TGTGCCAGCAGTTTAAACACAGGGGGGAACATTCAGTACTTC.

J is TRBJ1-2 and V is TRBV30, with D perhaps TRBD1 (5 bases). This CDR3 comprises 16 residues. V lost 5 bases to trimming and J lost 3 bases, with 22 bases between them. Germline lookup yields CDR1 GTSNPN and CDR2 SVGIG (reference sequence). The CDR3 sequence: CAWVRQYPGFDYGYTF. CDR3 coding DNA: TGTGCCTGGGTCCGCCAATACCCAGGGTTTGACTATGGCTACACCTTC.

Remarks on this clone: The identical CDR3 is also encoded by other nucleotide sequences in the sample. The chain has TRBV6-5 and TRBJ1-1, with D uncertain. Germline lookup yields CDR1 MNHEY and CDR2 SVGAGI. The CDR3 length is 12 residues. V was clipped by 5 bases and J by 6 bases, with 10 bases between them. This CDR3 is CASSRSGAEAFF. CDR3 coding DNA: TGTGCCAGCAGTCGGAGCGGGGCTGAAGCTTTCTTT.

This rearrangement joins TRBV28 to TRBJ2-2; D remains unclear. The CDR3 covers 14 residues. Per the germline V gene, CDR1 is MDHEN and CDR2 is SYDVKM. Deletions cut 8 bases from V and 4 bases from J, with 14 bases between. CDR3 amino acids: CASGLSSVTGELFF. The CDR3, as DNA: TGTGCCAGCGGGCTCTCGTCAGTCACCGGGGAGCTGTTTTTT.

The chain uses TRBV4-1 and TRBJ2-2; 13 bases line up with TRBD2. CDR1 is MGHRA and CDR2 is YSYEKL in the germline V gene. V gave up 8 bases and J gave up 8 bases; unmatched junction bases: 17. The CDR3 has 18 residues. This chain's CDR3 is CASRRLGLAGAGEGELFF. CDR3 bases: TGCGCCAGCCGCCGACTCGGACTAGCGGGGGCGGGCGAGGGGGAGCTGTTTTTT.

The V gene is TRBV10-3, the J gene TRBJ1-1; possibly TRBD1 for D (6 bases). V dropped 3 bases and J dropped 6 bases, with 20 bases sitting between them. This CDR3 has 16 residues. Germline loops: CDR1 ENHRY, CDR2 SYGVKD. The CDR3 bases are TGTGCCATCAGTGACAGGGGCGGGTCCGACCTCCCTGAAGCTTTCTTT. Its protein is CAISDRGGSDLPEAFF.

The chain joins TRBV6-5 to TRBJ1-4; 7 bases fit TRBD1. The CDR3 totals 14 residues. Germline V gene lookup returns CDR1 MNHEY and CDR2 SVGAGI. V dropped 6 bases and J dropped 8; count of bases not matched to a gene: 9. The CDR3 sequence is CASRTQGIGEKLFF. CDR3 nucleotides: TGTGCCAGCAGAACACAGGGGATCGGAGAAAAACTGTTTTTT.

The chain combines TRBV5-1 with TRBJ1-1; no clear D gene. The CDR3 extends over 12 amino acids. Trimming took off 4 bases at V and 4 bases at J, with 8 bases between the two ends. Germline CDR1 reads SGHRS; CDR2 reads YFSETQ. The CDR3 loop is CASSKGGTEAFF. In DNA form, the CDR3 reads TGCGCCAGCAGCAAGGGAGGCACTGAAGCTTTCTTT.

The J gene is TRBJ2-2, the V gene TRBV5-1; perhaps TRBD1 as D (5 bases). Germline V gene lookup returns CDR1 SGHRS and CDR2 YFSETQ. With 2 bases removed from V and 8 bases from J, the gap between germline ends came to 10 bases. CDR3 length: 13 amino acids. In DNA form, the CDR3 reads TGCGCCAGCAGCTTACCCAGGGAAGGGGAGCTGTTTTTT. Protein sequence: CASSLPREGELFF.

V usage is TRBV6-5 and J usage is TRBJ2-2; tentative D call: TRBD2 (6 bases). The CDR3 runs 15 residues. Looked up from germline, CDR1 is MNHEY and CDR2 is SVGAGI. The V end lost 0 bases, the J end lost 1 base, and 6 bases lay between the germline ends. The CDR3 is CASSYSTRNTGELFF. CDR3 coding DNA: TGTGCCAGCAGTTACTCGACTAGGAACACCGGGGAGCTGTTTTTT.

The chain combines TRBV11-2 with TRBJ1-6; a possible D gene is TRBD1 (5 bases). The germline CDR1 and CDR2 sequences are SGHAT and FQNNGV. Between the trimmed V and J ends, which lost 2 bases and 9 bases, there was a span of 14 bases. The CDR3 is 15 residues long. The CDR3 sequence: CASSLRGSLGSPLHF. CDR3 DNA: TGTGCCAGCAGCTTAAGGGGTAGCCTGGGTTCACCCCTCCACTTT.

CDR3: CASTQNRYRGLHEQYF. The CDR3 DNA follows: TGTGCCAGCACCCAAAATCGGTACAGGGGGCTGCACGAGCAGTACTTC. This sequence joins TRBV2 and TRBJ2-7, with 9 bases lining up with TRBD1. CDR1 and CDR2 (germline): SNHLY, FYNNEI. The CDR3 covers 16 residues. Unmatched junction bases numbered 15, after V lost 7 bases and J lost 5 bases.

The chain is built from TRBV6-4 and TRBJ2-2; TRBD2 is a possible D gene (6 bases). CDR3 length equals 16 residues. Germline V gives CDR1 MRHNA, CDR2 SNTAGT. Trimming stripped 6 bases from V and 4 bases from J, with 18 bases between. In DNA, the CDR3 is TGTGCCAGCAGCCCCACCCTGGGGCGGGGCACCGGGGAGCTGTTTTTT. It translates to CASSPTLGRGTGELFF.

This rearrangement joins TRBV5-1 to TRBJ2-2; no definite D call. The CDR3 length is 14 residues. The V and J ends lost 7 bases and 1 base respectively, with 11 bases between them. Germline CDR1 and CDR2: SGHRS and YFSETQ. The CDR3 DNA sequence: TGCGCCAGCCGGTCCCGTGGGAACACCGGGGAGCTGTTTTTT. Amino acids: CASRSRGNTGELFF.

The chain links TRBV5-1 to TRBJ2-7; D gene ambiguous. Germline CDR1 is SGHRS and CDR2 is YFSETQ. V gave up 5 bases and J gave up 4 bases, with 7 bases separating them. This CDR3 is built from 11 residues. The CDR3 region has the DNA TGCGCCAGCAGACGGTCTTACGAGCAGTACTTC. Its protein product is CASRRSYEQYF.

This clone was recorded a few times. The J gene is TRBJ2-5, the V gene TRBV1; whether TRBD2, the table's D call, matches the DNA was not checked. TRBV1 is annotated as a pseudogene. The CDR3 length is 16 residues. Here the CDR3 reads CTSSQDRLRDQETQYF. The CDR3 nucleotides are TGCACCAGCAGCCAAGATCGATTGAGGGACCAAGAGACCCAGTACTTC.